This passage covers 6 T cell receptor beta chains from one sample sequenced in a study of blood T cell repertoires in COVID-19 (dated by TCRdb to the early 2020s). The library came from the immunoSEQ multiplex PCR assay. TCRdb provides this immuneACCESS table in a form limited to in-frame rearrangements. Some clones are lacking; in checked studies, under half of them reflect an unresolved V gene, and why the rest are absent is not known. In this sample the table shows 300,000 to 450,000 clones, 75% to 90% of which occur a single time. The top ten constitute roughly 0.99% of the sample. Sequenced input: PBMCs or T cells enriched from blood (not recorded which). The receptor source for this set is a man between 18 and 35 years old who had recovered from COVID-19.

This clone has more than one count but fewer than ten. This chain uses TRBV19 with TRBJ1-5; 12 bases agree with TRBD1. Looked up from germline, CDR1 is LNHDA and CDR2 is SQIVND (reference sequence). The junction had 4 bases not matched to a gene; V was cut back by 5 bases and J by 5 bases. The CDR3 length is 15 residues. CDR3 loop: CASSGGTGGDQPQHF. Here the CDR3 DNA reads TGTGCCAGTAGTGGAGGGACAGGGGGCGATCAGCCCCAGCATTTT.

The CDR3: CASSLPTGSEQFF. The CDR3 DNA is TGTGCCAGCAGCCTCCCCACTGGGAGTGAGCAGTTCTTC. V gene TRBV11-2 combines with J gene TRBJ2-1, with TRBD2 as a possible D gene (5 bases). Germline CDR1 is SGHAT and CDR2 is FQNNGV. This CDR3 is 13 amino acids long. The V gene lost 5 bases and the J gene lost 9 bases, with 14 bases spanning the gap. Using reference TRBV11-2 and TRBJ2-1 for the parts outside the CDR3, the full variable domain is EAGVAQSPRYKIIEKRQSVAFWCNPISGHATLYWYQQILGQGPKLLIQFQNNGVVDDSQLPKDRFSAERLKGVDSTLKIQPAKLEDSAVYLCASSLPTGSEQFFGPGTRLTVL.

CDR3 residues: CASSQPTPGTGDDGYTF. The DNA of the CDR3 is TGTGCCAGCAGCCAACCAACCCCCGGGACAGGGGACGATGGCTACACCTTC. The V call is TRBV4-2, the J call TRBJ1-2; TRBD1 matches at 10 bases. The length of the CDR3 is 17 residues. Trimming removed 2 bases from V and 6 bases from J; junction bases left unmatched: 12. The germline CDR1 and CDR2 sequences are LGHNA and YNFKEQ.

The V gene is TRBV5-5, the J gene TRBJ2-7, with D perhaps TRBD2 (6 bases). The germline V and J ends were trimmed by 0 bases and 2 bases, with 15 bases remaining between them. This CDR3 region has 16 residues. Germline values: CDR1 SGHKS, CDR2 YYEKEE (reference sequence). CDR3 DNA sequence: TGTGCCAGCAGCTTGGATGCGGGGAGGTTTCCCTACGAGCAGTACTTC. It yields the protein CASSLDAGRFPYEQYF.

The chain couples TRBV7-2 to TRBJ2-4; 11 nucleotides align to TRBD2. The V gene's germline CDR1 is SGHTA and CDR2 FQGNSA. The CDR3 totals 15 residues. V lost 0 bases, J lost 7 bases, and 2 bases stayed unmatched. The CDR3 bases are TGTGCCAGCAGCTTAGCTAGCGGGGGGGGGAACATTCAGTACTTC. It specifies CASSLASGGGNIQYF.

V usage is TRBV5-6 and J usage is TRBJ1-5, with TRBD1 as a possible D gene (6 bases). V lost 3 bases to trimming and J lost 2 bases, with 18 bases between them. The germline V gene encodes CDR1 SGHDT and CDR2 YYEEEE. There are 17 residues in the CDR3. This CDR3 is CASSWFGTPGGNQPQHF. CDR3 DNA sequence: TGTGCCAGCAGCTGGTTCGGGACACCGGGTGGCAATCAGCCCCAGCATTTT.